Sequencing of this T cell receptor (beta chain) was carried out in a study of cytomegalovirus exposure and HLA in healthy donors. The study, taken as a whole, reports: The study listed about 150 cytomegalovirus-associated TCR beta chains. Some V segments, including TRBV6-2 and TRBV6-3, were excluded as indistinguishable. A prior analysis recorded that most TCR beta V segments were productive about 87% or about 30% of the time.

CDR1 is LNHNV and CDR2 is YYDKDF in the germline V gene (reference sequence). The V gene lost 8 bases and the J gene lost 2 bases, with 11 bases spanning the gap. The CDR3 is made up of 13 amino acids. Use of 60 Vbeta and 13 Jbeta primers characterized the PCR. Measured with immunoSEQ multiplex PCR; TCRdb has only the in-frame clones, and not every one. Of hundreds of thousands of clones detected, roughly 82% appear once; the ten largest clones hold around 6%. In regard to this clone: The antigen is undetermined.

The TCR sequence derives from a man aged 35 to 55 in good health and CMV-seropositive. The sequencing sample was made of PBMCs. This chain links TRBV15 with TRBJ2-3; tentatively, D is TRBD2 (6 bases). CDR3 loop: CATARGPTDTQYF. CDR3 nucleotide sequence: TGTGCCACCGCGCGGGGCCCCACAGATACGCAGTATTTT.